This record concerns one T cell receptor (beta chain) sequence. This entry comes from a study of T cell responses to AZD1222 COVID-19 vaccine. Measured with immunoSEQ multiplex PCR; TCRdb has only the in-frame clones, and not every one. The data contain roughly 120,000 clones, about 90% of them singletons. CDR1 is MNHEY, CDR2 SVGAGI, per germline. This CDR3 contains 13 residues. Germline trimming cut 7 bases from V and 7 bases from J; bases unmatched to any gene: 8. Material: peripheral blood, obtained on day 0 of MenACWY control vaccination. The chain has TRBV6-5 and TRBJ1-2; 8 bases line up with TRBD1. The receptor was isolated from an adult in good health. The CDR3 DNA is TGTGCCAGCAACCAGGGGGCGATTGGTGGCTACACCTTC. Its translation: CASNQGAIGGYTF.